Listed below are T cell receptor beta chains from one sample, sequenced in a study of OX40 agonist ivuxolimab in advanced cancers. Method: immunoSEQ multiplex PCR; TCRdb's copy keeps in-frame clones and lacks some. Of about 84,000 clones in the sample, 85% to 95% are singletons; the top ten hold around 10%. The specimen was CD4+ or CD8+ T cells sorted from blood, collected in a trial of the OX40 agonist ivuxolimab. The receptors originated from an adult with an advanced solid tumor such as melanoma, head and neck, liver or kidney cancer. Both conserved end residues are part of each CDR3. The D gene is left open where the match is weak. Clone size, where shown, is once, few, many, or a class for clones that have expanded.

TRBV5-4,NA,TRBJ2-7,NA,TGTGCCAGCAGCTTCGGGCTCGAGCAGTACTTC,CASSFGLEQYF
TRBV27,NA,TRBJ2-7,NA,TGTGCCAGCAGTTTTCGGGGGATATCCTACGAGCAGTACTTC,CASSFRGISYEQYF
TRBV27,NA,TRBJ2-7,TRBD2,TGTGCCAGCAGTTTATACGGCCTAGCGGGAACTACAGATCGGGCCGAGCAGTACTTC,CASSLYGLAGTTDRAEQYF
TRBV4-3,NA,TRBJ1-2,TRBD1,TGCGCCAGCAGCCAAATCTCAGGGGGATGGAGCGATGGCTACACCTTC,CASSQISGGWSDGYTF
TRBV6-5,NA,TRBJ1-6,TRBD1,TGTGCCAGCAGAGAGGGGACAGGCTATAATTCACCCCTCCACTTT,CASREGTGYNSPLHF
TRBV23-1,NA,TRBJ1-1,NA,TGCGCCAGCAGTCACCCCTTCGCTGAAGCTTTCTTT,CASSHPFAEAFF
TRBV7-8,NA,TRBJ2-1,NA,TGTGCCAGCAGCTTAGTGAGGGACACCTCAAGCTCCTACAATGAGCAGTTCTTC,CASSLVRDTSSSYNEQFF
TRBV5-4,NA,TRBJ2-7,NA,TGTGCCAGCAGTTCCCCGGGGGCCTACGAGCAGTACTTC,CASSSPGAYEQYF
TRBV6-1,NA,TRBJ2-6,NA,TGTGCCAGCAAGCTAGGGCTCTCTGGGGCCAACGTCCTGACTTTC,CASKLGLSGANVLTF
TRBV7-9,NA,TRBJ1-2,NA,TGTGCCAGCAGCTTAGGGGTGGGAAGGCCCTACTTC,CASSLGVGRPYF
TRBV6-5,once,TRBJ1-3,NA,TGTGCCAGCACCTTCGGTGTGGTAGACACCATATATTTT,CASTFGVVDTIYF
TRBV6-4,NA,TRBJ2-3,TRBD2,TGTGCCAGCAGTGAAACCCCCACCAGGCGGGAGATTGCAGATACGCAGTATTTT,CASSETPTRREIADTQYF
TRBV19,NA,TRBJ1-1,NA,TGTGCCAGTTTTCAGGGGAACACTGAAGCTTTCTTT,CASFQGNTEAFF
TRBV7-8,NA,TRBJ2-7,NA,TGTGCCAGCAGCTTAGCGGCAGGGGCTGTATACGAGCAGTACTTC,CASSLAAGAVYEQYF
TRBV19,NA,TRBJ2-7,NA,TGTGCCAGTAGTATTGGGCAGGGAGCCTACGAGCAGTACTTC,CASSIGQGAYEQYF
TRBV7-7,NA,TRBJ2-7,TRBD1,TGTGCTAGCAGCTTAGAAACAGGGGGCGAGCAGTACTTC,CASSLETGGEQYF
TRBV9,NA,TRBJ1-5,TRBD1,TGTGCCAGCAGCGCACAGGGGGCCGGTCAGCCCCAGCATTTT,CASSAQGAGQPQHF
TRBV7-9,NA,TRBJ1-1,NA,TGTGCCAGCAGCCTTTTGAACACTGAAGCTTTCTTT,CASSLLNTEAFF
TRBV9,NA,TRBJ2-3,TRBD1,TGTGCCAGCAGCGGACACAGGGGGCGCGAATCGGTTGTCACAGATACGCAGTATTTT,CASSGHRGRESVVTDTQYF
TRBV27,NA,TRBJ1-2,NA,TGTGCCAGCAGTTTGGACGGCTATGGCTACACCTTC,CASSLDGYGYTF
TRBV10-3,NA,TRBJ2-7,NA,TGTGCCATCAGTGAGGGGGCCTACGAGCAGTACTTC,CAISEGAYEQYF
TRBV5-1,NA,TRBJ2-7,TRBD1,TGCGCCAGCAGCTTGGCCAGGGGGTACTACGAGCAGTACTTC,CASSLARGYYEQYF
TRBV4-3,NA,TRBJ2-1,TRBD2,TGCGCCAGCAGCCCGGATCGACTAGCGGGACCCTTCAATGAGCAGTTCTTC,CASSPDRLAGPFNEQFF
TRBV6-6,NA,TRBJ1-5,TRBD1,TGTGCCAGCAGCTGGGGGACAGCTTATAGCAATCAGCCCCAGCATTTT,CASSWGTAYSNQPQHF
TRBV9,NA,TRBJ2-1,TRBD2,TGTGCCAGCAGCCCCCGACTAGCGACCTACAATGAGCAGTTCTTC,CASSPRLATYNEQFF
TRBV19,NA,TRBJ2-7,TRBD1,TGTGCCAGTAGTATCCGGGACAGGGGATACGAGCAGTACTTC,CASSIRDRGYEQYF
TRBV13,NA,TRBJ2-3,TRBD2,TGTGCCAGCAGCGGGAGGGAGGGGAAAGATACGCAGTATTTT,CASSGREGKDTQYF
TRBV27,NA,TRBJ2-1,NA,TGTGCCACCTCTGGGGCGCCAGCTTACAATGAGCAGTTCTTC,CATSGAPAYNEQFF
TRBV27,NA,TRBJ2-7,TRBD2,TGTGCCAGCAGTTTACAGCCGGGAGGGCCCGGTAGCGAGCAGTACTTC,CASSLQPGGPGSEQYF
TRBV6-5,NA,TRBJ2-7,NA,TGTGCCAGCAGTACATTACTGGCCTACGAGCAGTACTTC,CASSTLLAYEQYF
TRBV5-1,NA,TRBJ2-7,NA,TGCGCCAGCAGCTTGGACTTCTCCAGAATTTCCTACGAGCAGTACTTC,CASSLDFSRISYEQYF
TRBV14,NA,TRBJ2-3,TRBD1,TGTGCCAGCAGCCAAGTCAACAGGGGAAGCACAGATACGCAGTATTTT,CASSQVNRGSTDTQYF
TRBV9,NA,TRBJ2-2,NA,TGTGCCAGCAGCGTAGGGGAGGAGCTGTTTTTT,CASSVGEELFF
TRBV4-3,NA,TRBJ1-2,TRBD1,TGCGCCAGCAGCCAAGGGACAGGGGGCTCCTATGGCTACACCTTC,CASSQGTGGSYGYTF
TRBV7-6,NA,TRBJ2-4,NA,TGTGCCAGCAGCTTTGGGGGTGAAAACATTCAGTACTTC,CASSFGGENIQYF
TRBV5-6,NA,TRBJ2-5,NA,TGTGCCAGCAGCTTGGGGCTAGCGGAGACCCAGTACTTC,CASSLGLAETQYF
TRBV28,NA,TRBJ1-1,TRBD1,TGTGCCAGCAGTTATACAGGGGATGAAGCTTTCTTT,CASSYTGDEAFF
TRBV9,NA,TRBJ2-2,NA,TGTGCCAGCAGCCAATATTCACAGGGATGGGTGTCAACCGGGGAGCTGTTTTTT,CASSQYSQGWVSTGELFF
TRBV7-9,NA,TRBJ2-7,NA,TGTGCCAGCAGCTTAGCTCAGGGAGACTCCTACGAGCAGTACTTC,CASSLAQGDSYEQYF
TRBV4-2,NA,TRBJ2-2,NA,TGTGCCAGCAGCCAACCGACAGGCCACGCGAACACCGGGGAGCTGTTTTTT,CASSQPTGHANTGELFF
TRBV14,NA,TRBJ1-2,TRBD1,TGTGCCAGCAGTCGGACAGGGAACTATGGCTACACCTTC,CASSRTGNYGYTF
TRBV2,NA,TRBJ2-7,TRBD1,TGTGCCAGCAGCTTGGGACAGCAAGGCTACGAGCAGTACTTC,CASSLGQQGYEQYF
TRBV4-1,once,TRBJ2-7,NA,TGCGCCAGCAGCCATAGAGCCTCCGTGGACGAGCAGTACTTC,CASSHRASVDEQYF
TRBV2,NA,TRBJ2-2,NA,TGTGCCAGCATCAAGGGAAGGGGCACCGGGGAGCTGTTTTTT,CASIKGRGTGELFF